The sequence of this T cell receptor beta chain was determined in a study of metastatic and nonmetastatic thyroid tumors. TCRdb used MiXCR to call clones anew from the PCR reads. The sample includes around 8,600 clones, roughly 35% of them seen just once. The CDR3 extends over 8 amino acids. In germline, CDR1 is MDHEN, CDR2 SYDVKM. The V end lost 10 bases, the J end lost 12 bases, and 7 bases lay between the germline ends. Thyroid surgery was preceded by no treatment in any patient. This clone has a handful of counts. The chain employs TRBV28 and TRBJ2-1; D gene uncertain. The sequence came from a female donor with papillary thyroid cancer or a benign thyroid nodule (not recorded which). Some clones in this sample may be carry-over from other donors' samples. The sequencing sample was made of tumor tissue. CDR3 region: CANQRQFF. Here the CDR3 DNA reads TGTGCCAACCAGAGGCAGTTCTTC.